The TCR beta chain described here comes from a study of shared clonotypes between healthy human individuals. Study-wide background: CD4 naive cells filled three plates per donor, CD4 memory three, CD8 naive two and CD8 memory one.

General study results and limits: Relative to their counterparts shared across all four donors, non-shared clonotypes exhibited diminished generation probabilities. Estimated clonotype richness was generally higher in naive than memory subsets.

In the case of this clone: As yet, its antigen is unknown.

This CDR3 has 18 residues. The V segment lost 2 bases and the J segment 0 bases; nucleotides outside the gene matches: 9. Germline V gives CDR1 SGHRS, CDR2 YFSETQ. The method was immunoSEQ multiplex PCR; TCRdb's version includes in-frame clones alone and lacks a portion of them. The sample has 2 million to 2.5 million clones, 90% to 95% seen once; the top ten hold approximately 0.4%. The specimen was naive CD4+ T cells from PBMCs. Subset described: CD45RA+ positively selected. This TCR derives from a young man in good health. Some clones in this sample may be carry-over from other donors' samples. V and J are TRBV5-1 and TRBJ2-2; TRBD2 agrees at 8 bases. The CDR3 sequence: CASSFFGRAPANTGELFF. The CDR3 nucleotides read TGCGCCAGCAGCTTCTTCGGGAGGGCCCCCGCGAACACCGGGGAGCTGTTTTTT.